This T cell receptor beta chain was recorded in a study of cytomegalovirus exposure and HLA in healthy donors. PCR amplification relied on 60 Vbeta primers (plus 13 Jbeta primers). Repertoires were generated with immunoSEQ multiplex PCR, while TCRdb's copy carries only in-frame clones and drops some. The sample spans 68,000 or so clones; the ten largest clones claim 7.5% to 8%. V lost 0 bases and J 2 bases, leaving 11 bases between the germline ends. Germline CDR1 is SGHAT and CDR2 is FQNNGV. CDR3 length: 16 amino acids. Sequencing input: PBMCs. The source is a female donor in good health and CMV-seropositive. V and J are TRBV11-2 and TRBJ1-3; D gene uncertain. The CDR3 DNA reads as TGTGCCAGCAGCTTAGATCCGTCTACCGCTGGAAACACCATATATTTT. Protein product: CASSLDPSTAGNTIYF.